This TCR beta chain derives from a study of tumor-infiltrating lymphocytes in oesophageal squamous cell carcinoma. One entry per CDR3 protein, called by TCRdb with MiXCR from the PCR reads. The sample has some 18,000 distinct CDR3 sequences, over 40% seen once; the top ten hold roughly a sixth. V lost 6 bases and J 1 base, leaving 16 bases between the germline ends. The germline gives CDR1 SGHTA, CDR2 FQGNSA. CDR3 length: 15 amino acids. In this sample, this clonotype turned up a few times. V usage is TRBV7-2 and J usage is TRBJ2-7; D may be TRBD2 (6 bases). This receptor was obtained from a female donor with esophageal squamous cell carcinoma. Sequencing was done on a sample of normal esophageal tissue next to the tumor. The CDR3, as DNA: TGTGCCAGCAGTGGGGACTGGCGGGGATCCTACGAGCAGTACTTC. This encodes CASSGDWRGSYEQYF.